Listed below are T cell receptor beta chains from one sample, sequenced in a study of CD8+ T cells in alopecia areata. Data came from immunoSEQ multiplex PCR; TCRdb stores just in-frame clones and leaves some out. The repertoire holds some 120,000 clones, with under 65% as singletons. This sample comprised CD4+ T cells sorted from blood, obtained at week 4, from a patient treated with tofacitinib. Every receptor here comes from a human donor with alopecia areata. Each CDR3 is given with its conserved first and last residue. The D gene is left open where the match is weak. Size values are once, few and many counts, or a class for expanded clones, and some rows have none.

d_call,clone_size,cdr3_length,j_call,v_call,cdr3_nt,cdr3_aa
TRBD2,-,16,TRBJ2-3,TRBV25-1,TGTGCCAGCAGTGAACAACTAGCGGGAATCACAGATACGCAGTATTTT,CASSEQLAGITDTQYF
-,-,15,TRBJ2-5,TRBV9,TGTGCCAGCAGCGTAGCGGCTAGAACAGAAGAGACCCAGTACTTC,CASSVAARTEETQYF
TRBD1,-,14,TRBJ1-2,TRBV25-1,TGTGCCAGCAGTACGAGACAGGGAGCCTATGGCTACACCTTC,CASSTRQGAYGYTF
-,few,13,TRBJ2-7,TRBV7-3,TGTGCCAGCAGCCTTATCCTTCCCTACGAGCAGTACTTC,CASSLILPYEQYF
-,-,16,TRBJ2-7,TRBV15,TGTGCCATCCCCCGGTCCCCGGCCCTCGATTCCTACGAGCAGTACTTC,CAIPRSPALDSYEQYF
-,-,16,TRBJ2-3,TRBV29-1,TGCAGCGTTGCCGCCGGATGGCAGGGGGGGACAGATACGCAGTATTTT,CSVAAGWQGGTDTQYF
-,few,13,TRBJ1-5,TRBV4-1,TGCGCCAGCAGCCAGGTACTCGGCGGACCCCAGCATTTT,CASSQVLGGPQHF
TRBD2,-,15,TRBJ2-7,TRBV5-1,TGCGCCAGCAGCTTGATGGCTAGCGGGCATTACGAGCAGTACTTC,CASSLMASGHYEQYF
-,-,13,TRBJ2-7,TRBV30,TGTGCCTGGAGTCCTGACAGCTTTTACGAGCAGTACTTC,CAWSPDSFYEQYF
TRBD1,-,14,TRBJ1-2,TRBV30,TGTGCCTGGAGCCAGGGACAGGGGATAAGTGGCTACACCTTC,CAWSQGQGISGYTF
TRBD2,-,15,TRBJ2-4,TRBV9,TGTGCCAGCAGCGGAGCGGGACTAGCCAAAAACATTCAGTACTTC,CASSGAGLAKNIQYF
TRBD2,-,18,TRBJ2-5,TRBV19,TGTGCCAGTAGTATAGATTGGACTAGCGGGGGGCAACAAGAGACCCAGTACTTC,CASSIDWTSGGQQETQYF
-,few,13,TRBJ1-5,TRBV6-6,TGTGCCAGCAGGAATGAGGGCAATCAGCCCCAGCATTTT,CASRNEGNQPQHF
-,-,12,TRBJ2-7,TRBV30,TGTGCCTGGAGTGTACGGGGGTACGAGCAGTACTTC,CAWSVRGYEQYF
-,-,12,TRBJ1-5,TRBV30,TGTGCCTGGAGTGCCGGGGAGGGGCCCCAGCATTTT,CAWSAGEGPQHF
-,-,13,TRBJ1-4,TRBV30,TGTGCCTGGAACCCCGACACTAATGAAAAACTGTTTTTT,CAWNPDTNEKLFF
-,-,16,TRBJ2-1,TRBV27,TGTGCCAGCAGTCCCCCCGGACGAACCAGTTACAATGAGCAGTTCTTC,CASSPPGRTSYNEQFF
TRBD1,-,14,TRBJ1-3,TRBV30,TGTGCCTACTTTAAGGGGGCTGCAGGAAACACCATATATTTT,CAYFKGAAGNTIYF
TRBD1,few,14,TRBJ2-3,TRBV11-1,TGTGCCAGCAGCCCAGGGACAGCGGAAAATACGCAGTATTTT,CASSPGTAENTQYF